These T cell receptor beta chains were read from a single sample in a study of blood T cells in healthy people across ages. TCRdb re-derived calls from the 5' RACE reads in MiXCR, one entry per CDR3 protein. The sample has 450,000 to 700,000 distinct CDR3 sequences; 27% are singletons. The sequenced sample consisted of blood. These receptors all come from a woman aged 70-85 years in good health. The CDR3 runs from the conserved cysteine through the conserved F or W. A D gene is named only where the DNA matches it firmly. Only some rows state a clone size, as once, few, many or a class for expanded clones.

d_gene: .
v_gene: TRBV20-1
abundance: .
j_gene: TRBJ2-3
CDR3aa: CSAGDDLTQYF
CDR3nt: TGCAGTGCAGGGGACGACCTAACGCAGTATTTT

d_gene: .
v_gene: TRBV20-1
abundance: .
j_gene: TRBJ1-2
CDR3aa: CSAGDESGYTF
CDR3nt: TGCAGTGCTGGGGATGAAAGTGGCTACACCTTC

d_gene: TRBD1
v_gene: TRBV6-6
abundance: .
j_gene: TRBJ2-7
CDR3aa: CASRYTGTEYEQYF
CDR3nt: TGTGCCAGCAGGTACACCGGGACAGAGTACGAGCAGTACTTC

d_gene: .
v_gene: TRBV19
abundance: few
j_gene: TRBJ1-2
CDR3aa: CASGQGRVTLSGYTF
CDR3nt: TGTGCCAGTGGGCAGGGGAGGGTCACTTTAAGTGGCTACACCTTC

d_gene: TRBD1
v_gene: TRBV6-5
abundance: .
j_gene: TRBJ2-5
CDR3aa: CASTQDRGRKTQYF
CDR3nt: TGTGCCAGCACTCAGGACAGGGGCAGAAAGACCCAGTACTTC

d_gene: .
v_gene: TRBV29-1
abundance: few
j_gene: TRBJ2-7
CDR3aa: CSATRSSYEQYF
CDR3nt: TGCAGCGCTACCCGGAGCTCCTACGAGCAGTACTTC

d_gene: TRBD1
v_gene: TRBV24-1
abundance: .
j_gene: TRBJ1-1
CDR3aa: CATSLGGGTEAFF
CDR3nt: TGTGCCACTTCACTAGGGGGCGGCACTGAAGCTTTCTTT

d_gene: .
v_gene: TRBV27
abundance: .
j_gene: TRBJ1-4
CDR3aa: CASSFKATNEKLFF
CDR3nt: TGTGCCAGCAGTTTTAAAGCAACTAATGAAAAACTGTTTTTT

d_gene: TRBD1
v_gene: TRBV15
abundance: .
j_gene: TRBJ1-5
CDR3aa: CATSRDQGQGGKNQPQHF
CDR3nt: TGTGCCACCAGCAGAGATCAGGGACAGGGGGGCAAGAATCAGCCCCAGCATTTT

d_gene: .
v_gene: TRBV7-2
abundance: .
j_gene: TRBJ2-7
CDR3aa: CASSLDQVLSYEQYF
CDR3nt: TGTGCCAGCAGCTTGGATCAGGTCCTCTCCTACGAGCAGTACTTC

d_gene: .
v_gene: TRBV7-9
abundance: .
j_gene: TRBJ1-2
CDR3aa: CASSLSRGKLYGYTF
CDR3nt: TGTGCCAGCAGCTTATCAAGGGGAAAGCTCTATGGCTACACCTTC

d_gene: .
v_gene: TRBV7-2
abundance: many
j_gene: TRBJ1-2
CDR3aa: CASSRGRTDSNYGYTF
CDR3nt: TGTGCCAGCAGCCGGGGGAGGACAGACTCGAACTATGGCTACACCTTC

d_gene: .
v_gene: TRBV11-2
abundance: few
j_gene: TRBJ1-4
CDR3aa: CASSALSGGSGEKLFF
CDR3nt: TGTGCCAGCAGCGCCCTATCGGGGGGGAGCGGGGAAAAACTGTTTTTT

d_gene: .
v_gene: TRBV7-3
abundance: few
j_gene: TRBJ1-1
CDR3aa: CASSLGPPQGGNTEAFF
CDR3nt: TGTGCCAGCAGCTTAGGTCCACCTCAGGGCGGGAACACTGAAGCTTTCTTT

d_gene: .
v_gene: TRBV7-2
abundance: .
j_gene: TRBJ2-1
CDR3aa: CASSLDQGRDEQFF
CDR3nt: TGTGCCAGCAGCTTAGATCAGGGGAGGGATGAGCAGTTCTTC

d_gene: TRBD1
v_gene: TRBV24-1
abundance: many
j_gene: TRBJ2-2
CDR3aa: CATSDWTGAGELFF
CDR3nt: TGTGCCACCAGTGACTGGACAGGGGCCGGGGAGCTGTTTTTT

d_gene: .
v_gene: TRBV20-1
abundance: many
j_gene: TRBJ1-1
CDR3aa: CSAHRNTEAFF
CDR3nt: TGCAGTGCTCATAGGAACACTGAAGCTTTCTTT

d_gene: .
v_gene: TRBV20-1
abundance: .
j_gene: TRBJ2-7
CDR3aa: CSARAPSQELQYF
CDR3nt: TGCAGTGCTAGAGCTCCTAGTCAAGAATTGCAGTACTTC

d_gene: .
v_gene: TRBV15
abundance: .
j_gene: TRBJ1-1
CDR3aa: CATSGIDTISTEAFF
CDR3nt: TGTGCCACCAGCGGTATAGACACAATCTCGACTGAAGCTTTCTTT

d_gene: .
v_gene: TRBV7-8
abundance: few
j_gene: TRBJ1-4
CDR3aa: CASSPYMVSGAQEKLFF
CDR3nt: TGTGCCAGCAGCCCCTATATGGTCTCGGGGGCGCAGGAAAAACTGTTTTTT